Listed below are T cell receptor beta chains from one sample, sequenced in a study of T cell responses to AZD1222 COVID-19 vaccine. The repertoire was sequenced with immunoSEQ multiplex PCR; TCRdb's copy has only in-frame clones and lacks some. This table holds 130,000 or so clones, approximately 92% found once. Sequencing was performed on peripheral blood, taken on day 0 of AZD1222 vaccination. Receptors were obtained from an adult in good health. CDR3s include the opening cysteine and the closing phenylalanine or tryptophan. The order of the fields is clone size, J gene, D gene, V gene, CDR3 protein, CDR3 DNA. The D gene is left open where the match is weak. Rows may omit the clone size; those that give it use once, few, many or a size class.

>.|TRBJ2-1|.|TRBV29-1
CSAGTPLYNEQFF
TGCAGCGCTGGGACACCCTTATACAATGAGCAGTTCTTC
>.|TRBJ2-3|TRBD2|TRBV7-2
CASSRSGSNTDTQYF
TGTGCCAGCAGCCGCAGCGGGAGTAACACAGATACGCAGTATTTT
>.|TRBJ1-5|TRBD1|TRBV2
CASSEGGQGVQPQHF
TGTGCCAGCAGTGAAGGGGGACAGGGGGTTCAGCCCCAGCATTTT
>once|TRBJ2-3|TRBD2|TRBV5-4
CASSLGASGGATSSSQYF
TGTGCCAGCAGCTTGGGGGCTAGCGGGGGGGCCACTTCTTCTTCGCAGTATTTT
>.|TRBJ1-2|.|TRBV28
CASSLGRAGGYTF
TGTGCCAGCAGTTTGGGCCGCGCCGGCGGCTACACCTTC
>.|TRBJ2-1|.|TRBV5-1
CASSLAAGSSNEQFF
TGCGCCAGCAGCTTGGCGGCGGGATCGAGCAATGAGCAGTTCTTC
>.|TRBJ2-1|TRBD2|TRBV24-1
CATSEAGTSGPEQFF
TGTGCCACCAGTGAGGCCGGGACTAGCGGTCCTGAGCAGTTCTTC
>.|TRBJ1-2|.|TRBV27
CASSLLSQGSGYTF
TGTGCCAGCAGTTTATTATCCCAGGGTAGTGGCTACACCTTC
>.|TRBJ2-7|.|TRBV5-4
CASSFGDLANEQYF
TGTGCCTCCTCCTTTGGAGACCTGGCTAACGAGCAGTACTTC
>.|TRBJ2-7|TRBD2|TRBV7-9
CASSSLAGGSYEQYF
TGTGCCAGCAGCTCCTTAGCGGGTGGGTCCTACGAGCAGTACTTC
>.|TRBJ2-7|.|TRBV28
CASSRPGGYEQYF
TGTGCCAGCAGCCGCCCCGGCGGCTACGAGCAGTACTTC
>.|TRBJ1-5|TRBD1|TRBV9
CASSPEGQGDQPQHF
TGTGCCAGCAGCCCAGAGGGACAGGGCGATCAGCCCCAGCATTTT
>.|TRBJ2-3|.|TRBV3-1/TRBV3-2
CASSRGLGTDTQYF
TGTGCCAGCAGCCGCGGACTGGGCACAGATACGCAGTATTTT
>.|TRBJ1-2|.|TRBV7-9
CASSLGAGQSGYTF
TGTGCCAGCAGCTTAGGGGCGGGTCAGTCGGGCTACACCTTC
>once|TRBJ2-7|.|TRBV12-3/TRBV12-4
CASTLEGPYEQYF
TGTGCCAGCACCCTGGAGGGGCCCTACGAGCAGTACTTC
>.|TRBJ2-7|.|TRBV9
CASSAGNYEQYF
TGTGCCAGCAGCGCCGGGAACTACGAGCAGTACTTC
>few|TRBJ2-3|.|TRBV4-3
CASSQDSPPFSTDTQYF
TGCGCCAGCAGCCAAGATTCCCCCCCCTTTAGCACAGATACGCAGTATTTT
>.|TRBJ2-1|.|TRBV28
CASRSYSYNEQFF
TGTGCCAGCAGGTCTTACTCCTACAATGAGCAGTTCTTC
>.|TRBJ2-2|TRBD2|TRBV27
CASSLSQGEGTGELFF
TGTGCCAGCAGTTTATCCCAAGGGGAGGGAACCGGGGAGCTGTTTTTT
>medium-sized|TRBJ2-1|.|TRBV19
CASRAPLTRNNEQFF
TGTGCCAGTAGAGCCCCACTAACTAGAAACAATGAGCAGTTCTTC
>.|TRBJ1-5|.|TRBV9
CASSAEGGNQPQHF
TGTGCCAGCAGCGCAGAGGGGGGCAATCAGCCCCAGCATTTT
>.|TRBJ1-5|TRBD1|TRBV7-3
CASSFDRGIQPQHF
TGTGCCAGCAGCTTCGACAGGGGGATTCAGCCCCAGCATTTT
>.|TRBJ1-2|.|TRBV30
CAWSVPRANYGYTF
TGTGCCTGGAGTGTACCCAGGGCTAACTATGGCTACACCTTC
>.|TRBJ2-5|TRBD1|TRBV19
CASSIGGTVYQETQYF
TGTGCCAGTAGTATAGGGGGGACAGTTTACCAAGAGACCCAGTACTTC
>.|TRBJ1-1|.|TRBV27
CASSSQSGLRGVGTEAFF
TGTGCCAGCAGTTCCCAATCAGGCCTCAGGGGAGTGGGGACTGAAGCTTTCTTT
>few|TRBJ2-7|TRBD1|TRBV5-6
CASSGTGGTQLYEQYF
TGTGCCAGCAGCGGGACAGGGGGTACGCAACTCTACGAGCAGTACTTC
>few|TRBJ1-1|.|TRBV6-5
CATRREGTEAFF
TGTGCCACCCGACGTGAGGGCACTGAAGCTTTCTTT
>.|TRBJ1-5|TRBD1|TRBV3-1/TRBV3-2
CASSSYTGGGNQPQHF
TGTGCCAGCAGCAGCTATACAGGGGGAGGAAATCAGCCCCAGCATTTT
>.|TRBJ1-3|.|TRBV5-1
CASSLGHVPDTIYF
TGCGCCAGCAGCTTGGGACATGTCCCGGACACCATATATTTT
>.|TRBJ2-4|.|TRBV28
CASSFGGGGTEQYF
TGTGCCAGCAGTTTTGGGGGGGGCGGGACAGAACAGTACTTC
>once|TRBJ2-2|.|TRBV5-1
CASSLRQPGELFF
TGCGCCAGCAGCTTGCGGCAGCCCGGGGAGCTGTTTTTT
>.|TRBJ1-5|.|TRBV28
CASTSPPGNQPQHF
TGTGCCAGCACCTCCCCCCCAGGGAATCAGCCCCAGCATTTT
>few|TRBJ1-2|.|TRBV10-2
CASRGRANYGYTF
TGCGCCAGCAGGGGCAGAGCTAACTATGGCTACACCTTC
>.|TRBJ2-3|TRBD1|TRBV7-9
CASSRGQGVFTDTQYF
TGTGCCAGCAGCCGGGGACAGGGGGTTTTCACAGATACGCAGTATTTT
>once|TRBJ1-2|TRBD1|TRBV10-3
CATGQGSGYGYTF
TGTGCCACCGGACAGGGCTCAGGGTATGGCTACACCTTC
>.|TRBJ2-3|TRBD1|TRBV29-1
CSCRGQVDTQYF
TGCAGTTGTCGGGGACAGGTCGATACGCAGTATTTT
>.|TRBJ1-1|.|TRBV5-5
CASSLRATEAFF
TGTGCCAGCAGCTTGCGAGCCACTGAAGCTTTCTTT
>.|TRBJ2-3|TRBD1|TRBV7-8
CASSVSRGRFADTQYF
TGTGCCAGCAGCGTCTCCAGGGGGCGATTTGCAGATACGCAGTATTTT
>.|TRBJ1-6|TRBD1|TRBV5-8
CASSLGQGGSPLHF
TGTGCCAGCAGCTTGGGACAGGGGGGCTCACCCCTCCACTTT
>.|TRBJ2-5|.|TRBV9
CASSVDTYQETQYF
TGTGCCAGCAGCGTCGACACCTACCAAGAGACCCAGTACTTC
>.|TRBJ1-2|TRBD1|TRBV7-9
CASSLADRGSLNGYTF
TGTGCCAGCAGCTTAGCGGACAGGGGAAGCCTGAATGGCTACACCTTC
>.|TRBJ1-1|.|TRBV7-8
CASSLDLGQIRTEAFF
TGTGCCAGCAGCTTAGACTTAGGACAGATCAGGACTGAAGCTTTCTTT
>.|TRBJ2-2|TRBD2|TRBV6-4
CASSRTSGVNTGELFF
TGTGCCAGCAGTCGGACTAGCGGGGTGAACACCGGGGAGCTGTTTTTT
>.|TRBJ1-4|.|TRBV4-1
CASSQDSGAANEKLFF
TGCGCCAGCAGCCAAGATTCGGGGGCAGCTAATGAAAAACTGTTTTTT
>.|TRBJ1-2|.|TRBV5-1
CASSPNRERNYGYTF
TGCGCCAGCAGCCCCAACAGGGAGCGAAACTATGGCTACACCTTC
>.|TRBJ2-7|.|TRBV7-2
CASSLARGAGSYEQYF
TGTGCCAGCAGCTTAGCCCGAGGGGCAGGCTCCTACGAGCAGTACTTC